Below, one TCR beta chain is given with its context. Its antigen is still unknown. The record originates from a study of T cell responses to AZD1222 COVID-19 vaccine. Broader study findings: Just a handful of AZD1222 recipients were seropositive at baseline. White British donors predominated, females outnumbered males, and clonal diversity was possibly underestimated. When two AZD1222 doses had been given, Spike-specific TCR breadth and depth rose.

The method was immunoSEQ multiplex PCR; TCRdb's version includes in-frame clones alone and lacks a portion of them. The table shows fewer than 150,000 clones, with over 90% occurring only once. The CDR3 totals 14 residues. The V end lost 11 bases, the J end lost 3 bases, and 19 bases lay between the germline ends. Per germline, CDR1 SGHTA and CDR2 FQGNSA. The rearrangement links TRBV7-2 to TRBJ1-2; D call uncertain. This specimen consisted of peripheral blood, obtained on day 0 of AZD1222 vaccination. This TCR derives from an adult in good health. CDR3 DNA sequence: TGTGCCGCCCAACCCGGGCCTAGGGACTATGGCTACACCTTC. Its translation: CAAQPGPRDYGYTF.